This TCR beta chain was captured in a study of T cell repertoires in cytomegalovirus infection. As for this clonotype: Its matching antigen is unknown.

Losses at the gene ends were 0 bases for V and 4 bases for J; bases not matched to a gene: 7. This CDR3 contains 16 residues. Germline V CDR1 and CDR2: SGHNT, YYREEE (reference sequence). Overall study results and limits: Identification of carriers of CMV plus the relevant HLA was achieved through cumulative public TCR beta family frequency.

TCRdb ran MiXCR on the reads and lists one entry per CDR3 protein. The sample yields about 740,000 distinct CDR3 sequences, 35% to 40% seen once. The sample taken for sequencing was PBMCs. The TCR sequence derives from a human donor in good health (CMV status not recorded). Some clones in this sample may be carry-over from other donors' samples. This chain joins TRBV5-4 and TRBJ1-2, with 9 nucleotides matching TRBD1. The CDR3 is CASSLARQGGTYGYTF. For the CDR3, the DNA is TGTGCCAGCAGCTTGGCCCGACAGGGGGGGACCTATGGCTACACCTTC.